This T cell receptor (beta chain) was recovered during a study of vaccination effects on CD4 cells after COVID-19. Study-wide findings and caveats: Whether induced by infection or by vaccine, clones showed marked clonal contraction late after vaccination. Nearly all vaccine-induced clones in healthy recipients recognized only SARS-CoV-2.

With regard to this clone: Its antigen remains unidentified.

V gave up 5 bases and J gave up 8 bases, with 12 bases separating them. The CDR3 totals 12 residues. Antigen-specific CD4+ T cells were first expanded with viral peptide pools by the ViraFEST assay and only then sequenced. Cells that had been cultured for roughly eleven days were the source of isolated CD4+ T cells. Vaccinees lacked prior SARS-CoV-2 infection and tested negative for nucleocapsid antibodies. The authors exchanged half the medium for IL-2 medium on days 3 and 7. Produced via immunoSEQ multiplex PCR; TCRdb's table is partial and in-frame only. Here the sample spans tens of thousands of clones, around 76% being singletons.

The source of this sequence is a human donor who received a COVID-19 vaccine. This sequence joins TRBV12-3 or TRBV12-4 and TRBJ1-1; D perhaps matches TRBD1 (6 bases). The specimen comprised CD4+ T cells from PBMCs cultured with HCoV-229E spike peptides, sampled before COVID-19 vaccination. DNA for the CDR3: TGTGCCAGCAGTGAACAAGGGACAGAAGCTTTCTTT. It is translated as CASSEQGTEAFF.